This T cell receptor beta chain was sequenced for a study of shared clonotypes between healthy human individuals. When samples were unsorted, approximately 90 million PBMCs were used for genomic DNA. At a deep level, the assay was run. When replicate PCRs were run on unsorted PBMC, they used approximately 300 ng DNA, about 30,000 T cell genomes. Profiled with immunoSEQ multiplex PCR; TCRdb holds only in-frame clones, not every one. The sample lists some 480,000 clones, roughly 85% occurring once. Germline CDR1 MDHEN, CDR2 SYDVKM. The CDR3 has 17 amino acids. The J segment lost 4 bases and the V segment lost 6 bases, leaving 16 bases of the junction unmatched. Whole-study results and caveats: Sequencing depth was expected to affect clonotype sharing among donors.

In the case of this clone: Its specificity is not known.

V usage is TRBV28 and J usage is TRBJ2-5; TRBD2 matches at 8 bases. The TCR originated in a middle-aged woman in good health. Some clones in this sample may be carry-over from other donors' samples. Sequenced: PBMCs. The CDR3 is CASSPQGLVSPRETQYF. CDR3 sequence (DNA): TGTGCCAGCAGCCCCCAGGGACTAGTCTCCCCCCGAGAGACCCAGTACTTC.